This TCR beta chain was identified in a study of blood T cell repertoires in COVID-19. With V trimmed by 8 bases and J by 0 bases, 7 bases remained unmatched. The germline V gene encodes CDR1 SNHLY and CDR2 FYNNEI. The CDR3 length is 15 residues. The repertoire was sequenced with immunoSEQ multiplex PCR; TCRdb's copy has only in-frame clones and lacks some. The table records about 130,000 clones, under 90% of them present only once. The chain carries TRBV2 and TRBJ1-5; TRBD1 aligns across 7 bases. This receptor was obtained from a woman in her sixties or seventies with acute or convalescent COVID-19. The sample consisted of peripheral blood. Here the CDR3 DNA reads TGTGCCAGCTTGGGACAGCTTAGTAGCAATCAGCCCCAGCATTTT. Translated, it gives CASLGQLSSNQPQHF.